The present T cell receptor (beta chain) was sequenced within a study of CD8+CD57+ T cells in acquired aplastic anemia. Study-level background: The mean DNA yield obtained from sorted CD4+ and CD8+ cells came to approximately 3 ug.

This clonotype was counted ten times or more. Researchers used genomic DNA as the template to profile TCR beta VDJ and CDR3. TCRdb independently ran MiXCR on the reads; one entry per CDR3 protein. The table lists around 290,000 distinct CDR3 sequences, roughly 53% of them singletons, with 1.3% in the top ten. All sequencing subjects had displayed CD8+CD57+ cell expansion on flow cytometry. Trimming at V came to 4 bases and at J to 12 bases, leaving 16 bases not matched to a gene. This CDR3 comprises 15 residues. Germline CDR1 SGHRS, CDR2 YFSETQ. Sequencing was carried out using sorted CD4+, CD8+, or CD8+CD57+ T cells (not recorded which) from PBMCs. The chain is built from TRBV5-1 and TRBJ1-2, with TRBD1 matching over 9 bases. The TCR originated in a human donor with aplastic anemia. DNA for the CDR3: TGCGCCAGCAGCCAAAATCCCGACAGGGGGAGAACGGACACCTTC. Protein: CASSQNPDRGRTDTF.